This TCR beta chain was obtained from a study of PD-L1 blockade in urothelial cancer. Whole-study context: It was around 2014 that patients started atezolizumab at 1,200 mg intravenously every 3 weeks. Analysis of the blood was performed 3 weeks (second dose) and 6 weeks after treatment start.

V gave up 2 bases and J gave up 1 base; unmatched junction bases: 4. The length of the CDR3 is 15 residues. The germline V gene has CDR1 GTSNPN and CDR2 SVGIG (reference sequence). Here immunoSEQ multiplex PCR was the method, and the copy in TCRdb shows in-frame clones only, minus some. The sample has tens of thousands of clones; 80% to 90% are singletons. The time point denotes: peripheral blood 6 weeks after treatment start. The chain couples TRBV30 to TRBJ2-3, with 9 bases that match TRBD2. Sequences were derived from PBMCs, sampled around atezolizumab (anti-PD-L1) treatment. The TCR comes from a man aged 65 to 85 with urothelial cancer. The CDR3: CAWSSRLAGTDTQYF. In nucleotides, the CDR3 is TGTGCCTGGAGTTCCCGACTAGCGGGCACAGATACGCAGTATTTT.